This record concerns one T cell receptor (beta chain) sequence. Its antigen remains unidentified. The table came from immunoSEQ multiplex PCR; TCRdb's copy has only in-frame clones and leaves some out. The table lists some 29,000 clones, around 87% of them singletons. The sample comes from a study of T cells in narcolepsy. For the study at large: Patients with NT1 or NT2 and healthy control donors were enrolled. The study's findings and limits: Some memory CD4+ repertoires had no autoreactive clone sequences. Blood of same and different patients, but not healthy controls, reportedly held recurring autoreactive clonotypes.

Germline-derived CDR1 and CDR2 are MNHNS and SASEGT. The CDR3 runs 15 residues. The V end was cut by 3 bases, the J end by 10 bases, with 16 bases between. The sample taken for sequencing was memory (CD45RA-) CD4+ T cells from blood. This sequence was found in a human donor in good health. This chain uses TRBV6-1 with TRBJ1-6, with D maybe TRBD1 (6 bases). The CDR3 sequence: CASSDGVQGQSPLHF. CDR3 sequence (DNA): TGTGCCAGCAGTGATGGGGTGCAGGGACAATCACCCCTCCACTTT.